This TCR delta chain comes out of a study of gamma-delta T cells after stem cell transplantation. In this sample, this clone turned up a few times. CDR3 size: 20 residues. Germline V gives CDR1 TSWWSYY, CDR2 QGS. After removal of 4 bases from V and 6 bases from J, the junction contained 21 bases not matched to a gene. TCRdb redid the clone calls on the RT-PCR reads with CATT. The sample has about 7,800 delta-chain clones; 13% to 15% are singletons. Sequenced input: gamma-delta T cells. The chain links TRDV1 to TRDJ1, with 12 bases that match TRDD3. This receptor was identified in a human donor. It is not recorded whose cells these are; they may come from a transplant donor. The CDR3 sequence is CALGGMVLGDTRIGKYKLIF. CDR3 sequence (DNA): TGTGCTCTTGGGGGAATGGTGCTGGGGGATACGCGTATCGGGAAATATAAACTCATCTTT.